This TCR beta chain was observed in a study of T cell responses to AZD1222 COVID-19 vaccine. Germline V lookup: CDR1 SGHNT, CDR2 YYREEE (reference sequence). The CDR3 loop spans 17 amino acids. J lost 5 bases, V lost 2 bases, and 13 bases had no gene match. Assay: immunoSEQ multiplex PCR; the TCRdb copy retains only in-frame clones and omits some. The table shows some 140,000 clones, with just under 95% occurring only once. Analyses pooled second doses at about 4 or about 12 weeks. The chain couples TRBV5-4 to TRBJ1-2; 9 bases line up with TRBD1. This sequence was found in an adult who received the AZD1222 COVID-19 vaccine. The specimen was peripheral blood, collected 28 days after the second AZD1222 dose. CDR3 amino acids: CASSFPGQGRGRYGYTF. The CDR3 bases are TGTGCCAGCAGCTTTCCGGGACAGGGAAGAGGACGGTATGGCTACACCTTC.